This T cell receptor beta chain is drawn from a study of patients and donors after allogeneic stem cell transplantation. This clonotype was observed a handful of times. In TCRdb, the RT-PCR reads were re-called with MiXCR into one record per CDR3 protein. The sample yields about a million distinct CDR3 sequences, roughly 18% seen once. CDR3 length: 14 amino acids. Germline CDR1 and CDR2: MNHEY and SVGAGI. The V gene lost 0 bases and the J gene lost 3 bases, with 8 bases spanning the gap. V usage is TRBV6-5 and J usage is TRBJ1-1; D call uncertain. The TCR comes from a human donor who was either an allogeneic HSCT recipient or a stem cell or donor lymphocyte infusion donor (not recorded which). It is not recorded whose cells these are; they may come from a transplant donor. Sequenced material: blood, either unsorted or a sorted T cell fraction (not recorded which). This chain's CDR3 is CASSYSVVDTEAFF. CDR3 in DNA: TGTGCCAGCAGTTACTCGGTGGTGGACACTGAAGCTTTCTTT.